Listed below are T cell receptor beta chains from one sample, sequenced in a study of T cell responses to AZD1222 COVID-19 vaccine. Libraries were prepared by immunoSEQ multiplex PCR; TCRdb keeps only in-frame clonotypes and omits some of them. The sample lists about 180,000 clones, less than 90% occurring once. The source material was peripheral blood, sampled on day 0 of AZD1222 vaccination. Source of these receptors: an adult in good health. Each CDR3 is given with its conserved first and last residue. A D gene is named only where the DNA matches it firmly. Size tells how often a clone was seen (once, few, many) or the class of an expanded clone, and some rows leave it out.

clone_size	d_call	v_call	j_call	cdr3_length	cdr3_aa	cdr3_nt
-	TRBD2	TRBV7-9	TRBJ2-1	17	CASSLAGLAGGFNEQFF	TGTGCCAGCAGCTTAGCGGGACTAGCGGGAGGATTTAATGAGCAGTTCTTC
few	TRBD1	TRBV4-1	TRBJ1-5	16	CASSQVPARGPQPQHF	TGCGCCAGCAGCCAAGTCCCTGCCAGGGGGCCTCAGCCCCAGCATTTT
-	-	TRBV4-3	TRBJ2-3	16	CASSLREGSATDTQYF	TGCGCCAGCAGCCTCAGGGAAGGAAGTGCCACAGATACGCAGTATTTT
-	-	TRBV2	TRBJ1-3	16	CASSVGPASSGNTIYF	TGTGCCAGCAGTGTAGGCCCTGCCAGCTCTGGAAACACCATATATTTT
-	TRBD1	TRBV5-8	TRBJ2-7	14	CASTAGTDAYEQYF	TGTGCCAGCACCGCCGGGACAGATGCCTACGAGCAGTACTTC
-	-	TRBV9	TRBJ1-1	14	CASSVMQANTEAFF	TGTGCCAGCAGCGTTATGCAGGCTAACACTGAAGCTTTCTTT
-	-	TRBV5-6	TRBJ2-7	14	CASSLGGRAYEQYF	TGTGCCAGCAGCTTGGGGGGTAGGGCTTACGAGCAGTACTTC
-	TRBD2	TRBV19	TRBJ2-5	17	CASGFVASGSRRETQYF	TGTGCCAGTGGCTTCGTAGCTAGCGGGAGCCGCCGGGAGACCCAGTACTTC
-	-	TRBV7-9	TRBJ1-6	15	CASSPSGGGNSPLHF	TGTGCCAGCAGCCCCAGCGGGGGTGGGAATTCACCCCTCCACTTT
-	-	TRBV4-1	TRBJ2-3	14	CASSQEGAADTQYF	TGCGCCAGCAGCCAAGAGGGGGCCGCAGATACGCAGTATTTT
-	TRBD1	TRBV28	TRBJ2-5	10	CAGGGETQYF	TGTGCAGGGGGCGGAGAGACCCAGTACTTC
-	-	TRBV20-1	TRBJ1-1	16	CSASTFRTRPNTEAFF	TGCAGTGCTAGTACCTTTCGGACAAGGCCGAACACTGAAGCTTTCTTT
-	-	TRBV6-4	TRBJ1-2	13	CATSLGVDYGYTF	TGTGCCACTAGCCTGGGGGTTGACTATGGCTACACCTTC
once	-	TRBV6-5	TRBJ1-4	14	CASSSGTKNEKLFF	TGTGCCAGCAGTTCCGGGACAAAAAATGAAAAACTGTTTTTT
-	TRBD2	TRBV19	TRBJ2-1	13	CASRPSGGGEQFF	TGTGCCAGTAGACCGAGCGGGGGCGGTGAGCAGTTCTTC
once	TRBD1	TRBV30	TRBJ2-3	13	CAWRERGPDTQYF	TGTGCCTGGAGGGAAAGGGGGCCAGATACGCAGTATTTT
-	-	TRBV10-3	TRBJ2-2	14	CAIKGHSNTGELFF	TGTGCCATCAAGGGACACTCGAACACCGGGGAGCTGTTTTTT
-	-	TRBV7-2	TRBJ2-3	17	CASSPQIQTIRTDTQYF	TGTGCCAGCAGCCCACAGATACAAACTATACGCACAGATACGCAGTATTTT
-	-	TRBV7-8	TRBJ2-3	13	CASSLGITDTQYF	TGTGCCAGCAGCTTAGGGATAACGGATACGCAGTATTTT
-	TRBD1	TRBV30	TRBJ2-7	16	CAWRGTRGTLSYEQYF	TGTGCCTGGAGGGGGACCAGGGGGACCCTTTCCTACGAGCAGTACTTC
-	TRBD2	TRBV30	TRBJ2-1	14	CAWGFSGRGNEQFF	TGTGCCTGGGGGTTTAGCGGGAGGGGCAATGAGCAGTTCTTC
-	-	TRBV28	TRBJ2-1	16	CASSLDRENSYNEQFF	TGTGCCAGCAGTTTGGACCGGGAGAACTCCTACAATGAGCAGTTCTTC
-	-	TRBV5-4	TRBJ2-1	16	CASSLGSPSSYNEQFF	TGTGCCAGCAGTTTGGGCTCGCCTAGCTCCTACAATGAGCAGTTCTTC
-	-	TRBV9	TRBJ1-2	16	CASSVGRSLRIDGYTF	TGTGCCAGCAGCGTAGGGAGAAGCCTTAGGATTGACGGCTACACCTTC
-	TRBD1	TRBV28	TRBJ1-4	15	CASSLTGATNEKLFF	TGTGCCAGCAGTTTGACAGGGGCAACTAATGAAAAACTGTTTTTT
-	-	TRBV2	TRBJ2-2	15	CASKGQGVNTGELFF	TGTGCCAGCAAGGGGCAGGGAGTGAACACCGGGGAGCTGTTTTTT
-	-	TRBV10-1	TRBJ2-1	13	CASSGASYNEQFF	TGCGCCAGCAGTGGGGCCTCCTACAATGAGCAGTTCTTC
-	TRBD1	TRBV7-9	TRBJ1-2	14	CASSLGRTGAGYTF	TGTGCCAGCAGCTTAGGCCGGACAGGGGCCGGCTACACCTTC
-	TRBD1	TRBV5-4	TRBJ1-2	15	CASSLWRDRHYGYTF	TGTGCCAGCAGCCTCTGGCGGGACAGACACTATGGCTACACCTTC
once	TRBD1	TRBV7-3	TRBJ1-2	17	CASSMTGQGALVYGYTF	TGTGCCAGCAGCATGACGGGACAGGGCGCCCTAGTCTATGGCTACACCTTC
-	-	TRBV11-2	TRBJ1-2	12	CASSSMAYGYTF	TGTGCCAGCAGCTCGATGGCCTATGGCTACACCTTC
-	-	TRBV3-1/TRBV3-2	TRBJ1-1	13	CASSPPGTREAFF	TGTGCCAGCAGCCCTCCCGGGACAAGGGAAGCTTTCTTT
few	-	TRBV28	TRBJ1-3	15	CASSTPGASGNTIYF	TGTGCCAGCAGTACTCCCGGAGCCTCTGGAAACACCATATATTTT
-	TRBD2	TRBV7-2	TRBJ2-1	14	CASSLGRERGEQFF	TGTGCCAGCAGCTTAGGGCGGGAGCGGGGTGAGCAGTTCTTC
-	-	TRBV15	TRBJ1-6	16	CATSREGRSYNSPLHF	TGTGCCACCAGCAGAGAAGGCAGGTCCTATAATTCACCCCTCCACTTT
-	-	TRBV3-1/TRBV3-2	TRBJ2-2	16	CASSQAGGVRTGELFF	TGTGCCAGCAGCCAAGCGGGCGGGGTAAGGACCGGGGAGCTGTTTTTT
-	-	TRBV5-1	TRBJ2-1	15	CASSFLQGPYNEQFF	TGCGCCAGCAGCTTTTTACAGGGCCCCTACAATGAGCAGTTCTTC
few	-	TRBV4-1	TRBJ1-2	14	CASSQVGGGLGYTF	TGCGCCAGCAGCCAAGTAGGGGGAGGTCTTGGCTACACCTTC
-	-	TRBV5-1	TRBJ1-1	15	CASSFSADLNTEAFF	TGCGCCAGCAGCTTCTCAGCGGATTTGAACACTGAAGCTTTCTTT
-	TRBD2	TRBV4-1	TRBJ2-1	18	CASSQYPPGLAALDEQFF	TGCGCCAGCAGCCAATACCCACCGGGACTAGCGGCTCTCGATGAGCAGTTCTTC
many	-	TRBV2	TRBJ1-5	15	CASTRDPILGQPQHF	TGTGCCAGCACCCGGGATCCTATTTTGGGTCAGCCCCAGCATTTT
-	-	TRBV19	TRBJ1-1	15	CASSIMGQTNTEAFF	TGTGCCAGTAGTATTATGGGGCAGACAAACACTGAAGCTTTCTTT
-	TRBD2	TRBV4-2	TRBJ2-1	16	CASNPIAGGRYNEQFF	TGTGCCAGCAACCCAATAGCGGGAGGGAGGTACAATGAGCAGTTCTTC
-	-	TRBV4-1	TRBJ1-2	13	CASSQVNGYGYTF	TGCGCCAGCAGCCAAGTAAACGGCTATGGCTACACCTTC
few	TRBD2	TRBV6-5	TRBJ2-1	16	CASSYLSAGGVNEQFF	TGTGCCAGCAGTTACTTGTCAGCGGGGGGGGTGAATGAGCAGTTCTTC
-	-	TRBV7-2	TRBJ1-2	15	CASSLRARVGYGYTF	TGTGCCAGCAGCTTAAGGGCCCGGGTGGGATATGGCTACACCTTC
-	-	TRBV19	TRBJ1-1	12	CASSIVRGEAFF	TGTGCCAGTAGTATAGTTCGAGGTGAAGCTTTCTTT
few	TRBD2	TRBV7-3	TRBJ2-2	19	CASSPGFRLAGSSTGELFF	TGTGCCAGCAGCCCCGGCTTTAGACTAGCGGGGAGTAGCACCGGGGAGCTGTTTTTT
once	TRBD1	TRBV5-1	TRBJ2-2	15	CASTTGGAYTGELFF	TGCGCCTCCACGACAGGGGGCGCTTACACCGGGGAGCTGTTTTTT
once	TRBD1	TRBV18	TRBJ2-7	15	CASSPRAGGAYEQYF	TGTGCCAGCTCACCAAGGGCAGGGGGCGCCTACGAGCAGTACTTC
-	-	TRBV11-2	TRBJ1-4	15	CASSVTGLNNEKLFF	TGTGCCAGCAGCGTAACAGGGCTAAATAATGAAAAACTGTTTTTT
-	TRBD2	TRBV6-6	TRBJ2-1	15	CASRGGSGTYNEQFF	TGTGCCAGCAGGGGAGGTAGCGGGACATACAATGAGCAGTTCTTC
-	-	TRBV29-1	TRBJ2-1	14	CSVVQGSPYNEQFF	TGCAGCGTTGTCCAGGGGAGTCCTTACAATGAGCAGTTCTTC
-	TRBD2	TRBV7-3	TRBJ2-3	17	CASSSGTSGRDTDTQYF	TGTGCCAGCAGCTCGGGGACTAGCGGGAGGGACACAGATACGCAGTATTTT
-	-	TRBV3-1/TRBV3-2	TRBJ1-3	16	CASSQDHTGAGNTIYF	TGTGCCAGCAGCCAAGATCACACGGGGGCTGGAAACACCATATATTTT
-	-	TRBV7-2	TRBJ2-3	15	CASSLPKGLTDTQYF	TGTGCCAGCAGCCTCCCTAAGGGACTCACAGATACGCAGTATTTT